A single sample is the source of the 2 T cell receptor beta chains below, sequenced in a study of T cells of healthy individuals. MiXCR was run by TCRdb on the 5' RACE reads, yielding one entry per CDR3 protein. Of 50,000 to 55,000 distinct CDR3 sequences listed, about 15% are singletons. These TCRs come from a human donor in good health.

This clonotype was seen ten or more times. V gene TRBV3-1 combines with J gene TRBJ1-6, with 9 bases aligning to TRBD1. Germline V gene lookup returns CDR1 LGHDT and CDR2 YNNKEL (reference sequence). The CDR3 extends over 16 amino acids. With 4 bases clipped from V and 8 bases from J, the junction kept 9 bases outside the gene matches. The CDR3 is CASSPRRDRVDSPLHF. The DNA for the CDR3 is TGTGCCAGCAGCCCTAGAAGGGACAGGGTTGATTCACCCCTCCACTTT.

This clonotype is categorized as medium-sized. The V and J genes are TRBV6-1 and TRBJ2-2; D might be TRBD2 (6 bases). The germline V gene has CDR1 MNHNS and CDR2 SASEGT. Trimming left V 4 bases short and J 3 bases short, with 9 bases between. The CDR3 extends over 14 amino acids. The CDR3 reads CASSAAGDTGELFF. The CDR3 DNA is TGTGCCAGCAGTGCAGCGGGTGACACCGGGGAGCTGTTTTTT.